The T cell receptor beta chain under discussion was sequenced for a study of T cells in Graves' hyperthyroidism and ophthalmopathy. Losses at the gene ends were 6 bases for V and 3 bases for J; bases not matched to a gene: 10. CDR3 length: 16 amino acids. The germline V gene encodes CDR1 LNHDA and CDR2 SQIVND (reference sequence). Researchers amplified the TCR beta CDR3 regions from RNA transcripts. HTBI primers were the set used in a first-round RT-PCR of the TCR CDR3. TCRdb reprocessed the multiplex PCR reads via MiXCR and lists one record per CDR3 protein. Among hundreds of thousands of distinct CDR3 sequences listed, roughly 14% were seen once. This clonotype has only a few counts.

This sequence joins TRBV19 and TRBJ2-1, with TRBD2 identical over 8 bases. This clonotype was sampled from a man between 18 and 29 years old with Graves' ophthalmopathy. The sample comprised blood. The CDR3 bases are TGTGCCAGTAGCGATCCCGGGAGGGGCTTCTACAATGAGCAGTTCTTC. Protein sequence: CASSDPGRGFYNEQFF.